This TCR beta chain stems from a study of T cell responses to AZD1222 COVID-19 vaccine. In the case of this clone: The antigen remains unidentified.

Germline CDR1 ENHRY, CDR2 SYGVKD. The CDR3 is 15 amino acids. V lost 2 bases, J lost 4 bases, and 4 bases stayed unmatched. Study-level findings and limits: Vaccine-associated CD4 TCRs spanned spike, dominant at 160-218 and 743-854. Spike-specific TCR breadth rose after two AZD1222 doses, and depth rose as well.

Assay: immunoSEQ multiplex PCR; the TCRdb copy retains only in-frame clones and omits some. The profile shows 120,000 to 150,000 clones, more than 75% of them singletons. This TCR was sampled from an adult in good health. The sequenced sample was peripheral blood, obtained on day 0 of AZD1222 vaccination. The chain uses TRBV10-3 and TRBJ1-4; 7 bases agree with TRBD1. CDR3 in amino acids: CAISERGQLNEKLFF. CDR3 DNA: TGTGCCATCAGTGAGAGGGGACAGCTTAATGAAAAACTGTTTTTT.